This TCR beta chain was captured by sequencing in a study of CD8+ T cells in alopecia areata. Notes on this clone: Its antigen remains unknown.

General study points: Although TCR sharing was seen in mice, sharing across patients was less clear, possibly for HLA-related reasons.

The V gene end was trimmed by 0 bases and the J gene end by 0 bases; junction bases not matched to a gene: 3. CDR3 length: 16 residues. Germline-derived CDR1 and CDR2 are SGHAT and FQNNGV. Researchers took lesional scalp punch biopsies and peripheral blood from people who were alopecia areata patients. Extracted RNA was reverse transcribed, and the resulting cDNA served as sequencing template. The table came from immunoSEQ multiplex PCR; TCRdb's copy has only in-frame clones and leaves some out. The sample includes about 120,000 clones, 45% to 50% of them seen just once. This receptor was identified in a human donor with alopecia areata. The V gene is TRBV11-2, the J gene TRBJ2-5; 8 bases align to TRBD1. This sample comprised CD8+ T cells sorted from blood, obtained at week 0. Here the CDR3 reads CASSLEGDRYQETQYF. CDR3 nucleotides: TGTGCCAGCAGCTTAGAGGGGGACAGGTACCAAGAGACCCAGTACTTC.